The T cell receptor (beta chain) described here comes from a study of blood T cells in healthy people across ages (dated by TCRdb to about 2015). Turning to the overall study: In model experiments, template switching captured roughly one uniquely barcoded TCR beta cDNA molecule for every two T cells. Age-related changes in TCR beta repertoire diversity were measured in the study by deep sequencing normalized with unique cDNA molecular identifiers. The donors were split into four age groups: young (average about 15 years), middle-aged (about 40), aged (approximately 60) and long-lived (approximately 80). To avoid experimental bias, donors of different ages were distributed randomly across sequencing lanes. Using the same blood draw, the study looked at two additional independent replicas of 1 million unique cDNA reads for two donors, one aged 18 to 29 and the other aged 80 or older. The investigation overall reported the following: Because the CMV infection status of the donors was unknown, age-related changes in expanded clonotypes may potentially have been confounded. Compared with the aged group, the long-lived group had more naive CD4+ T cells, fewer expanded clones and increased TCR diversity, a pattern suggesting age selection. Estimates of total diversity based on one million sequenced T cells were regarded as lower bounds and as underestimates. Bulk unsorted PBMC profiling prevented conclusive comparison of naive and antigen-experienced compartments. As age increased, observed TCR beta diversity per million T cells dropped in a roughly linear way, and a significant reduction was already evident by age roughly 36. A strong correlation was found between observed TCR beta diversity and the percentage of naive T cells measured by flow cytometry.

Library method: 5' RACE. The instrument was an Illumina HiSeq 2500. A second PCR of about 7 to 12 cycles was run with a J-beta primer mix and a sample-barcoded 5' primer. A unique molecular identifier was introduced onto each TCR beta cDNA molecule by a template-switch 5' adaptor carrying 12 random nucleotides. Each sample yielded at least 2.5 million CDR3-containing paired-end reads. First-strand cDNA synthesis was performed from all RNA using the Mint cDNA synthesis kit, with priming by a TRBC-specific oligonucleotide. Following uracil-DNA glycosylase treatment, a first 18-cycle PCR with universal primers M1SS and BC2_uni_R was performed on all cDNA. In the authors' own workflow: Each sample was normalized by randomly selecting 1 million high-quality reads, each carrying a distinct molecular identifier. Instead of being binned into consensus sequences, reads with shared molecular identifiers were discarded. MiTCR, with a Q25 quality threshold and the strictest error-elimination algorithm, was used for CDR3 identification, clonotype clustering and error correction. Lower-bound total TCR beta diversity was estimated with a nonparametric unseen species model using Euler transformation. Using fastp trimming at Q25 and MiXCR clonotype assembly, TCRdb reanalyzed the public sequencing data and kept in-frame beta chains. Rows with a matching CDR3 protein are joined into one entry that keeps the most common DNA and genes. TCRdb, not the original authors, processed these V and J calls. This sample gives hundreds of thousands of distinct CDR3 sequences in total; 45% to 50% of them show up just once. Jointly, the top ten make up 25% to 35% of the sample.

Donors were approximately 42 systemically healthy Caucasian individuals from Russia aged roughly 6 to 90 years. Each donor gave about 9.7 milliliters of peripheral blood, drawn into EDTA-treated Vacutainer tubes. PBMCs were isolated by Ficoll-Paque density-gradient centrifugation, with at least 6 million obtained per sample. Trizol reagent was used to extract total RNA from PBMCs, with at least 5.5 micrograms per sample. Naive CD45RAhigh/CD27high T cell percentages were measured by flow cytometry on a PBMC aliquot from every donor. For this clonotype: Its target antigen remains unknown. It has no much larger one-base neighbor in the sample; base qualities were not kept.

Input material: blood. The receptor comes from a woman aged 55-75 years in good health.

The nucleotides read TGTGCCAGCAGCCCCCGTATAGACGGGGCCCCGTACTTC. Translated, this gives CASSPRIDGAPYF. Recombination joined TRBV6-5 with TRBJ2-5; the D gene is perhaps TRBD1 or TRBD2, as each covers 5 bases. The CDR3 goes from the cysteine to the phenylalanine over 13 residues. The DNA shown is the 39-base CDR3, in frame from base 1. CDR1 and CDR2 were assigned from the germline V gene as MNHEY and SVGAGI. Deletion took 6 bases off V and 13 bases off J, with a span of 21 bases between the germline ends.